This TCR beta chain is drawn from a study of tumor and adjacent non-tumor tissue in lung cancer. As concerns this clonotype: Its ends do not fully match the called genes, so a read error is possible.

TCRbeta libraries were built with three rounds of nested PCR, modified from ARM-PCR. TCRdb ran MiXCR on the multiplex PCR reads and lists one entry per CDR3 protein. The sample includes some 120,000 distinct CDR3 sequences, roughly 64% seen only once; the top ten take about 13%. This CDR3 is built from 15 residues. Germline loops: CDR1 SQVTM, CDR2 ANQGSEA. The template was RNA from unsorted bulk tissue. The rearrangement links TRBV29-1 to TRBJ1-1; tentative D call: TRBD1 (5 bases). Sequencing used lung tumor tissue. This TCR was sampled from a man aged 25 to 45 with non-small cell lung cancer. CDR3 DNA sequence: TGCGGCGTTGTGTTTGGGTTAGGGGTATTTGATGGAGCTTTCTTT. Encoded protein: CGVVFGLGVFDGAFF. Supplemented by reference TRBV29-1 and TRBJ1-1, the full variable domain reads SAVISQKPSRDICQRGTSLTIQCQVDSQVTMMFWYRQQPGQSLTLIATANQGSEATYESGFVIDKFPISRPNLTFSTLTVSNMSPEDSSIYLCGVVFGLGVFDGAFFGQGTRLTVV.